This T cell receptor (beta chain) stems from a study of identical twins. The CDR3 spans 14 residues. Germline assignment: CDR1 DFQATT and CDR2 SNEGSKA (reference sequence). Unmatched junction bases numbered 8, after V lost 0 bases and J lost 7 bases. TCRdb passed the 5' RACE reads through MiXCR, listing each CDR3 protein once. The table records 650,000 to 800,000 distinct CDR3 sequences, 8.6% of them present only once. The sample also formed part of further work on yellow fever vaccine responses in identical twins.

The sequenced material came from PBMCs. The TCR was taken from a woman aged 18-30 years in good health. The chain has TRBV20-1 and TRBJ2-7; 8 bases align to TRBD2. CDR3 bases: TGCAGTGCTAGAGATGGCGGGAGGTTGGGGGAGCAGTACTTC. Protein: CSARDGGRLGEQYF.